Following are 13 T cell receptor beta chains from one sample sequenced in a study of cytomegalovirus exposure and HLA in healthy donors. Libraries were prepared by immunoSEQ multiplex PCR; TCRdb keeps only in-frame clonotypes and omits some of them. The data hold 140,000 to 150,000 clones, with 85% to 95% observed a single time. The sequenced material came from PBMCs. The receptors here all came from a man aged 18 to 30 in good health and CMV-seropositive.

CDR3: CASSPLTGTGELFF. The CDR3, as DNA: TGTGCCAGCTCACCCTTGACAGGAACCGGGGAGCTGTTTTTT. The chain joins TRBV18 to TRBJ2-2, with TRBD1 as a possible D gene (6 bases). V was shortened by 3 bases and J by 5 bases, with 10 bases between the two germline ends. From germline, CDR1 is KGHSH and CDR2 LQKENI. The CDR3 extends over 14 amino acids.

The chain carries TRBV27 and TRBJ2-5; 7 nucleotides match TRBD1. CDR1 MNHEY and CDR2 SMNVEV come from the germline V gene (reference sequence). The junction had 8 bases not matched to a gene; V was cut back by 8 bases and J by 5 bases. The CDR3 spans 13 residues. The CDR3 loop reads CASLGTEGETQYF. The CDR3 DNA follows: TGTGCCAGCCTGGGGACAGAGGGGGAGACCCAGTACTTC.

The chain couples TRBV6-4 to TRBJ1-1; D ambiguous. From germline, CDR1 is MRHNA and CDR2 SNTAGT. Trimming pared 2 bases from V and 6 bases from J, leaving 10 bases between. The CDR3 runs 13 residues. CDR3 region: CASSDHRSPEAFF. The DNA for the CDR3 is TGTGCCAGCAGTGACCACAGATCCCCTGAAGCTTTCTTT.

CDR3: CAWSGEWGNEQFF. The CDR3 DNA sequence: TGTGCCTGGAGTGGGGAGTGGGGCAATGAGCAGTTCTTC. The chain uses TRBV30 and TRBJ2-1; possible D gene TRBD2, 5 bases. Germline CDR1 reads GTSNPN; CDR2 reads SVGIG (reference sequence). V lost 1 base and J lost 6, with 10 bases in between. The length of the CDR3 is 13 residues.

This chain joins TRBV29-1 and TRBJ2-6; 9 positions match TRBD1. The CDR3 is made up of 17 amino acids. Trimming cost V 6 bases and J 0 bases; bases outside gene matches: 9. Germline values: CDR1 SQVTM, CDR2 ANQGSEA. CDR3 sequence: CSVTGTGSGSGANVLTF. The DNA of the CDR3 is TGCAGCGTAACCGGGACAGGGAGTGGCTCTGGGGCCAACGTCCTGACTTTC.

V usage is TRBV5-5 and J usage is TRBJ2-7; TRBD1 agrees at 8 bases. The V gene end was trimmed by 0 bases and the J gene end by 2 bases; junction bases not matched to a gene: 7. Germline V gene lookup returns CDR1 SGHKS and CDR2 YYEKEE (reference sequence). The CDR3 has 16 residues. Here the CDR3 reads CASSLAGQGAPYEQYF. The CDR3 DNA follows: TGTGCCAGCAGCTTGGCAGGGCAGGGGGCTCCCTACGAGCAGTACTTC.

The chain joins TRBV29-1 to TRBJ1-1; unclear D gene. Germline CDR1 is SQVTM and CDR2 is ANQGSEA. V lost 4 bases, J lost 5 bases, and 8 bases lay in between. This CDR3 comprises 11 residues. Here the CDR3 DNA reads TGCAGCGTTGTATCGGGAACTGAAGCTTTCTTT. Translation: CSVVSGTEAFF.

The genes are TRBV7-6 and TRBJ1-1; D remains ambiguous. Germline V gene lookup returns CDR1 SGHVS and CDR2 FNYEAQ. Trimming removed 2 bases at V and 2 bases at J, with 12 bases between. This CDR3 has 15 residues. This CDR3 reads CASSLIPSFNTEAFF. In nucleotides, the CDR3 is TGTGCCAGCAGCTTAATTCCGTCTTTTAACACTGAAGCTTTCTTT. Full variable domain (remainder filled in from reference TRBV7-6 and TRBJ1-1): GAGVSQSPRYKVTKRGQDVALRCDPISGHVSLYWYRQALGQGPEFLTYFNYEAQQDKSGLPNDRFSAERPEGSISTLTIQRTEQRDSAMYRCASSLIPSFNTEAFFGQGTRLTVV.

This chain uses TRBV4-1 with TRBJ1-5; 7 bases are shared with TRBD1. The CDR3 is made up of 16 amino acids. J was trimmed by 5 bases and V by 0 bases; bases with no gene match: 7. Germline loops: CDR1 MGHRA, CDR2 YSYEKL. In DNA form, the CDR3 reads TGCGCCAGCAGCCAAGATCCAGGGGGAAACTATCAGCCCCAGCATTTT. It is translated as CASSQDPGGNYQPQHF.

Here the CDR3 reads CASSQSGTGARADTQYF. CDR3 nucleotides: TGTGCCAGCAGCCAATCGGGGACAGGGGCTCGGGCGGATACGCAGTATTTT. The chain links TRBV16 to TRBJ2-3, with TRBD1 matching over 10 bases. CDR3 length: 17 residues. Trimming removed 0 bases from V and 6 bases from J; junction bases left unmatched: 9. Looked up from germline, CDR1 is KGHSY and CDR2 is FQNENV.

The chain uses TRBV6-1 and TRBJ2-1; possibly TRBD2 for D (5 bases). This CDR3 is built from 14 residues. Germline V gene data show CDR1 as MNHNS and CDR2 as SASEGT. Trimming left V 3 bases short and J 0 bases short, with 6 bases between. The CDR3 nucleotides are TGTGCCAGCAGTGACAGCGGCTCCTACAATGAGCAGTTCTTC. Translation gives CASSDSGSYNEQFF.

The chain joins TRBV7-2 to TRBJ2-5; 8 bases are shared with TRBD2. The trim removed 5 bases at V and 4 bases at J, leaving 6 bases unmatched. The CDR3 contains 14 residues. The V gene's germline CDR1 is SGHTA and CDR2 FQGNSA. For the CDR3, the DNA is TGTGCCAGCAGCCGGGTCCTAGCGGGAGAGACCCAGTACTTC. This translates into CASSRVLAGETQYF.

This chain joins TRBV19 and TRBJ2-7; 10 bases line up with TRBD1. Germline loops: CDR1 LNHDA, CDR2 SQIVND (reference sequence). The V and J ends lost 8 bases and 3 bases, in that order; junction bases with no gene match: 4. The length of the CDR3 is 13 residues. The DNA for the CDR3 is TGTGCCAGTGCCGGGACAGGGGTCTACGAGCAGTACTTC. Its protein product is CASAGTGVYEQYF.